This T cell receptor beta chain was obtained from a study of OX40 agonist ivuxolimab in advanced cancers. Sequenced by immunoSEQ multiplex PCR; TCRdb stores in-frame clones only, minus some. The data hold about 80,000 clones, with 70% to 90% observed a single time. The length of the CDR3 is 13 residues. Trimming removed 3 bases from V and 5 bases from J, with 10 bases in between. CDR1 and CDR2 (germline): MDHEN, SYDVKM. The origin of this receptor is an adult with an advanced solid tumor such as melanoma, head and neck, liver or kidney cancer. This material consisted of CD4+ or CD8+ T cells sorted from blood, taken in a trial of the OX40 agonist ivuxolimab. V and J are TRBV28 and TRBJ2-5; maybe TRBD1 (5 bases). The CDR3: CASSFQGYETQYF. DNA for the CDR3: TGTGCCAGCAGTTTCCAGGGATACGAGACCCAGTACTTC.